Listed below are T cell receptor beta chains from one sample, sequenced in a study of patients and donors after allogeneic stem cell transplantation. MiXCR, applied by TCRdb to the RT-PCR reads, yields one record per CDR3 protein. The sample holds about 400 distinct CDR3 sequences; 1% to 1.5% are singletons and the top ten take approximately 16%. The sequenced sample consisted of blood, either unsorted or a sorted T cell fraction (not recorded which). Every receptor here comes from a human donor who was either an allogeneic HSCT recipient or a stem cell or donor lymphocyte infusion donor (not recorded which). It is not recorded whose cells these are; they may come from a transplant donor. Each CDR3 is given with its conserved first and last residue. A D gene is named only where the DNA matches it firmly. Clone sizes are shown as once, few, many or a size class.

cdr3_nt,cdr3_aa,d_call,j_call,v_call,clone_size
TGCAGCGTTGACCCCGGGGTGAGCTCCTACAATGAGCAGTTCTTC,CSVDPGVSSYNEQFF,.,TRBJ2-1,TRBV29-1,hyperexpanded
TGTGCCAGCAGTGTCGGGGGGGTCGGTAATGAGCAGTTCTTC,CASSVGGVGNEQFF,TRBD2,TRBJ2-1,TRBV2,medium-sized
TGTGCCAGCAGTGAAGATAGCGGGGACACAGATACGCAGTATTTT,CASSEDSGDTDTQYF,TRBD2,TRBJ2-3,TRBV2,large
TGCGCCAGCAGCACAGGGAGGGGAACAGTCGATGAGCAGTTCTTC,CASSTGRGTVDEQFF,.,TRBJ2-1,TRBV5-1,large
TGTGCCAGCAGCTTAGTAGCGGCCTCCTACAATGAGCAGTTCTTC,CASSLVAASYNEQFF,.,TRBJ2-1,TRBV11-2,medium-sized
TGTGCCACCAGTGATTCGGGACTAGCGAACCAAGAGACCCAGTACTTC,CATSDSGLANQETQYF,TRBD2,TRBJ2-5,TRBV24-1,large
TGTGCCAGCAGCCTTGACATCTCCTACGAGCAGTACTTC,CASSLDISYEQYF,.,TRBJ2-7,TRBV3-1,large
TGTGCCAGCAGTGAAGACAGGGGGCGAAGAGATGGCTACACCTTC,CASSEDRGRRDGYTF,TRBD1,TRBJ1-2,TRBV2,medium-sized
TGTGCCAGCAGTTTCAACAGGTACCCCTACGAGCAGTACTTC,CASSFNRYPYEQYF,.,TRBJ2-7,TRBV28,large
TGCGCCAGCAGCCATGGGTGGGGACCCGACGAGCAGTACTTC,CASSHGWGPDEQYF,.,TRBJ2-7,TRBV4-3,large